Listed below are T cell receptor beta chains from one sample, sequenced in a study of T cells in Graves' hyperthyroidism and ophthalmopathy. TCRdb reprocessed the multiplex PCR reads via MiXCR and lists one record per CDR3 protein. The table has a few hundred thousand distinct CDR3 sequences, 15% to 20% seen once. The sample was blood. The receptors here all came from a woman aged 45 to 65 with Graves' hyperthyroidism. The CDR3 runs from the conserved cysteine through the conserved F or W.

v_gene	j_gene	CDR3aa
TRBV30	TRBJ1-2	CAGGQGILAGGYTF
TRBV4-1	TRBJ1-1	CASSHDRAEAFF
TRBV19	TRBJ1-4	CASSTGTANEKLFF
TRBV18	TRBJ1-3	CASSPPNSGNTIYF
TRBV2	TRBJ2-5	CASSDYPSGSQETQYF
TRBV19	TRBJ1-5	CASSRQVSNQPQHF
TRBV2	TRBJ2-3	CASSEAFTDQGTDTQYF
TRBV2	TRBJ1-1	CAIHRGEAFF
TRBV7-8	TRBJ1-1	CASSLAWVAEAFF
TRBV6-1	TRBJ2-5	CASSDEIPPTGRETQYF
TRBV28	TRBJ2-7	CASRPTGTSGRAYEQYF
TRBV9	TRBJ1-1	CASSVGVQGLNTEAFF
TRBV9	TRBJ1-6	CASSGDRDNSPLHF
TRBV19	TRBJ2-3	CASSRDSATRDTQYF
TRBV5-1	TRBJ2-3	CASAVGSTDTQYF
TRBV19	TRBJ1-1	CASSPQRDTEAFF
TRBV27	TRBJ2-1	CASSLGVHEQFF
TRBV4-1	TRBJ1-5	CASSREDRTPQHF
TRBV7-9	TRBJ2-7	CASSPSGLDEQYF
TRBV20-1	TRBJ2-1	CSAIGDSDYNEQFF
TRBV28	TRBJ2-3	CASSPIPSGARTDTQYF
TRBV20-1	TRBJ2-7	CSARAEAGDPYEQYF
TRBV9	TRBJ1-4	CASSPPATGANEKLFF
TRBV27	TRBJ2-2	CASSFAGQTNTGELFF
TRBV6-5	TRBJ2-3	CASSYFRQSTDTQYF
TRBV5-6	TRBJ1-3	CASSSTMGRSSGNTIYF
TRBV5-1	TRBJ2-6	CASSSSSGANVLTF
TRBV19	TRBJ2-7	CASSTALGNEQYF
TRBV6-5	TRBJ2-3	CASSYSGRDDTQYF
TRBV7-9	TRBJ2-3	CASSLVDFGPDTQYF
TRBV30	TRBJ2-1	CAWSVQTEGEQFF
TRBV2	TRBJ2-7	CASSQRLAYEQYF
TRBV10-3	TRBJ1-5	CAISPGLEEQPQHF
TRBV30	TRBJ2-5	CACKGGQDETQYF
TRBV5-1	TRBJ2-5	CASSLRAGLAGERETQYF
TRBV25-1	TRBJ1-2	CASSPLRDRAGDGYTF
TRBV30	TRBJ1-6	CAWSFWTDNSPLHF
TRBV3-1	TRBJ2-7	CASSQGHGYEQYF
TRBV27	TRBJ2-7	CASSGSRTGEVGEQYF
TRBV5-8	TRBJ2-7	CASSQDLTYEQYF